This T cell receptor (beta chain) was identified during a study of blood T cell repertoires in COVID-19. About the study: Acute-phase and convalescent COVID-19 samples originated in the United States, Italy and Spain.

The CDR3 consists of 16 residues. The germline gives CDR1 KGHSH, CDR2 LQKENI. V was pared by 3 bases and J by 0 bases, with 12 bases between. TCRdb's table, derived via immunoSEQ multiplex PCR, lists solely in-frame clones and lacks some. Of roughly 250,000 clones listed, approximately 82% are singletons. This receptor was identified in a woman older than 75 with active or convalescent COVID-19. Specimen: peripheral blood. The genes are TRBV18 and TRBJ1-3; perhaps TRBD1 as D (5 bases). CDR3 in DNA: TGTGCCAGCTCACCTCCAGGCAGGGCCTCTGGAAACACCATATATTTT. This sequence encodes CASSPPGRASGNTIYF.